This section outlines one T cell receptor beta chain sequence together with its context. The entry originates in a study of T cell responses to AZD1222 COVID-19 vaccine. Generated by immunoSEQ multiplex PCR, the TCRdb table keeps only in-frame clones and is missing some. The data contain 170,000 or so clones, 93% of them singletons. The germline CDR1 and CDR2 sequences are LGHDT and YNNKEL (reference sequence). V lost 0 bases to trimming and J lost 5 bases, with 10 bases between them. This CDR3 comprises 14 residues. The chain combines TRBV3-1 (or the pseudogene TRBV3-2) with TRBJ1-2; TRBD1 is a possible D gene (6 bases). The source of this sequence is an adult in good health. The source was peripheral blood, collected on day 0 of AZD1222 vaccination. The CDR3 reads CASSQDGTTYGYTF. The DNA of the CDR3 is TGTGCCAGCAGCCAAGACGGGACAACATATGGCTACACCTTC.